The rows below give T cell receptor beta chains drawn from one sample of a study of cytomegalovirus exposure and HLA in healthy donors. Repertoires were generated with immunoSEQ multiplex PCR, while TCRdb's copy carries only in-frame clones and drops some. The table shows about 140,000 clones, with about four fifths occurring only once. The sequenced material came from PBMCs. These receptors came from a male donor in good health and CMV-seropositive. CDR3s include the opening cysteine and the closing phenylalanine or tryptophan. D genes are given only for firm matches. Expanded clones get a size class; other rows say once, few or many, or leave the size out.

abundance,d_gene,v_gene,j_gene,CDR3aa,CDR3nt
few,.,TRBV28,TRBJ2-7,CASSFRAHEQYF,TGTGCCAGCAGTTTCAGGGCCCACGAGCAGTACTTC
.,TRBD2,TRBV13,TRBJ2-5,CASSDGLALTETQYF,TGTGCCAGCAGCGATGGACTAGCACTGACAGAGACCCAGTACTTC
.,.,TRBV4-3,TRBJ1-1,CASSQDTRSEAFF,TGCGCCAGCAGCCAAGATACGAGGAGTGAAGCTTTCTTT
.,TRBD2,TRBV11-3,TRBJ2-1,CASSPLSGGRGSEQFF,TGTGCCAGCAGCCCTCTTAGCGGGGGGCGGGGGAGTGAGCAGTTCTTC
.,.,TRBV19,TRBJ2-2,CASKPREVVTGELFF,TGTGCCAGTAAGCCCCGTGAGGTTGTCACCGGGGAGCTGTTTTTT
.,.,TRBV5-1,TRBJ2-5,CASRPVAGQETQYF,TGCGCCAGCAGGCCTGTGGCAGGGCAAGAGACCCAGTACTTC
.,.,TRBV30,TRBJ2-1,CAWTPGYNEQFF,TGTGCCTGGACCCCGGGTTACAATGAGCAGTTCTTC
.,.,TRBV7-3,TRBJ2-2,CASSATGYGELFF,TGTGCCAGCAGCGCCACAGGGTACGGGGAGCTGTTTTTT
.,.,TRBV19,TRBJ1-1,CASSWRVNTEAFF,TGTGCCAGTAGTTGGCGGGTTAACACTGAAGCTTTCTTT
.,.,TRBV20-1,TRBJ2-7,CSASGGYEQYF,TGCAGTGCTAGCGGAGGCTACGAGCAGTACTTC
.,TRBD1,TRBV6-1,TRBJ1-4,CASSEFPGAGGNKLEGTNEKLFF,TGTGCCAGCAGTGAATTTCCCGGGGCAGGGGGTAATAAGTTAGAGGGGACTAATGAAAAACTGTTTTTT
.,.,TRBV5-4,TRBJ2-2,CASSLEAKNTGELFF,TGTGCCAGCAGCTTAGAAGCGAAAAACACCGGGGAGCTGTTTTTT
.,TRBD2,TRBV7-8,TRBJ2-1,CASSLVGGYEQFF,TGTGCCAGCAGCTTAGTCGGGGGGTATGAGCAGTTCTTC
once,.,TRBV27,TRBJ2-7,CASSLSGQTLNYEQYF,TGTGCCAGCAGTTTATCCGGACAGACTTTGAACTACGAGCAGTACTTC
.,TRBD2,TRBV2,TRBJ2-5,CACLRGVQETQYF,TGTGCCTGTCTGCGGGGGGTCCAAGAGACCCAGTACTTC
.,.,TRBV25-1,TRBJ1-1,CASSETRDKVAFF,TGTGCCAGCAGTGAAACCCGGGACAAGGTAGCTTTCTTT
.,.,TRBV7-6,TRBJ2-7,CASSLAAPGEQYF,TGTGCCAGCAGCTTAGCGGCCCCGGGCGAGCAGTACTTC
.,.,TRBV11-3,TRBJ1-1,CASSLRGGSTEAFF,TGTGCCAGCAGCTTACGCGGGGGTTCGACTGAAGCTTTCTTT
.,.,TRBV6-5,TRBJ1-2,CASSNSAFYGYTF,TGTGCCAGCAGTAATTCAGCGTTCTATGGCTACACCTTC
.,TRBD1,TRBV5-4,TRBJ1-2,CASSAEDRSYGYTF,TGTGCCAGCAGCGCAGAGGACAGGTCGTATGGCTACACCTTC
once,TRBD1,TRBV10-3,TRBJ2-7,CAISESRDRVFEQYF,TGTGCCATCAGTGAATCGCGGGACAGGGTCTTCGAGCAGTACTTC
few,TRBD1,TRBV7-9,TRBJ1-1,CASSTQRQGAGAFF,TGTGCCAGCAGCACCCAGCGACAGGGGGCTGGAGCTTTCTTT
.,TRBD1,TRBV6-5,TRBJ1-2,CASSYIGQGARNGYTF,TGTGCCAGCAGTTACATTGGCCAGGGGGCTAGGAATGGCTACACCTTC
.,.,TRBV9,TRBJ1-3,CASSVESQSGNTIYF,TGTGCCAGCAGCGTAGAGAGTCAATCTGGAAACACCATATATTTT
.,.,TRBV19,TRBJ2-1,CASSIGVGDNEQFF,TGTGCCAGTAGTATAGGAGTAGGGGACAATGAGCAGTTCTTC
.,.,TRBV29-1,TRBJ2-7,CSVGQVYEQYF,TGCAGCGTTGGACAGGTATACGAGCAGTACTTC
.,TRBD2,TRBV13,TRBJ2-5,CASSSMAGGEETQYF,TGTGCCAGCAGCTCCATGGCGGGAGGTGAAGAGACCCAGTACTTC
.,.,TRBV10-3,TRBJ2-1,CAISESSRGYNEQFF,TGTGCCATCAGTGAGTCGTCCCGGGGCTACAATGAGCAGTTCTTC
.,TRBD2,TRBV5-1,TRBJ2-5,CASSLRGASGRGLAGVRETQYF,TGCGCCAGCAGCTTGAGAGGAGCGTCAGGGCGCGGGCTAGCGGGAGTGAGGGAGACCCAGTACTTC